This T cell receptor (beta chain) comes out of a study of a mutant IDH1 vaccine in newly diagnosed glioma. Study-level background: The therapy given earlier, which was standard therapy, consisted of radiotherapy, temozolomide, or both, and most of the patients received both. Whole-study findings and limits: Most patients, about 93%, showed vaccine-induced immune responses. With respect to changes in top peripheral T cell clonotypes, pseudoprogression seemed unrelated.

Sequencing used immunoSEQ multiplex PCR; TCRdb keeps in-frame clones, though not all of them. This table holds about 46,000 clones, approximately 92% found once. CDR1 and CDR2 from the germline V gene are SNHLY and FYNNEI. CDR3 length equals 14 residues. V dropped 3 bases and J dropped 0 bases, with 8 bases sitting between them. In the case of this clone: Its antigen is currently unknown.

The time point: week 35, safety follow-up. Doses consisted of 300 ug of mutant IDH1 20-mer peptide each, paired with topical imiquimod. Donor tumors were new WHO grade 3 or 4 IDH1-mutant, ATRX-lost astrocytomas. Source: PBMCs, taken from a glioma patient whose treatment included an IDH1 peptide vaccine. The chain is built from TRBV2 and TRBJ1-1, with unresolved D. The clonotype originates from a man aged 45 to 65 with glioma. CDR3 sequence (DNA): TGTGCCAGCAGTGAGGGGAGAATGAACACTGAAGCTTTCTTT. Translated, it gives CASSEGRMNTEAFF.